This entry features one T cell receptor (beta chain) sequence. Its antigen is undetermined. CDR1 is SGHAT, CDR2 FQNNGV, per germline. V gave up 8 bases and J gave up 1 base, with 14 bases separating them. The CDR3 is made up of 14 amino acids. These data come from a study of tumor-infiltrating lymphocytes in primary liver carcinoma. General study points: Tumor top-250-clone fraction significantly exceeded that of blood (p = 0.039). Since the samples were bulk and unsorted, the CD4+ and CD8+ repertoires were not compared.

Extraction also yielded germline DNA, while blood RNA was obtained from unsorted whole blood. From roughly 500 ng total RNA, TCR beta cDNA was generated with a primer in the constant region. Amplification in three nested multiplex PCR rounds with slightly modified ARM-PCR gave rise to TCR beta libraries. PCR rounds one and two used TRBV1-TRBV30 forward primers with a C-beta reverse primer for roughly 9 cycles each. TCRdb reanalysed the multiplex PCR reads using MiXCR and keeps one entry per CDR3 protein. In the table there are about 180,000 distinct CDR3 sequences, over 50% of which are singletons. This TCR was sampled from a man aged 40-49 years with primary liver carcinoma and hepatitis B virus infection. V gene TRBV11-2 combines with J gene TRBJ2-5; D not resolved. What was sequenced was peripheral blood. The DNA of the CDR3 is TGTGCCAGCGCTGATGGGGTCGGCCAAGAGACCCAGTACTTC. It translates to CASADGVGQETQYF.